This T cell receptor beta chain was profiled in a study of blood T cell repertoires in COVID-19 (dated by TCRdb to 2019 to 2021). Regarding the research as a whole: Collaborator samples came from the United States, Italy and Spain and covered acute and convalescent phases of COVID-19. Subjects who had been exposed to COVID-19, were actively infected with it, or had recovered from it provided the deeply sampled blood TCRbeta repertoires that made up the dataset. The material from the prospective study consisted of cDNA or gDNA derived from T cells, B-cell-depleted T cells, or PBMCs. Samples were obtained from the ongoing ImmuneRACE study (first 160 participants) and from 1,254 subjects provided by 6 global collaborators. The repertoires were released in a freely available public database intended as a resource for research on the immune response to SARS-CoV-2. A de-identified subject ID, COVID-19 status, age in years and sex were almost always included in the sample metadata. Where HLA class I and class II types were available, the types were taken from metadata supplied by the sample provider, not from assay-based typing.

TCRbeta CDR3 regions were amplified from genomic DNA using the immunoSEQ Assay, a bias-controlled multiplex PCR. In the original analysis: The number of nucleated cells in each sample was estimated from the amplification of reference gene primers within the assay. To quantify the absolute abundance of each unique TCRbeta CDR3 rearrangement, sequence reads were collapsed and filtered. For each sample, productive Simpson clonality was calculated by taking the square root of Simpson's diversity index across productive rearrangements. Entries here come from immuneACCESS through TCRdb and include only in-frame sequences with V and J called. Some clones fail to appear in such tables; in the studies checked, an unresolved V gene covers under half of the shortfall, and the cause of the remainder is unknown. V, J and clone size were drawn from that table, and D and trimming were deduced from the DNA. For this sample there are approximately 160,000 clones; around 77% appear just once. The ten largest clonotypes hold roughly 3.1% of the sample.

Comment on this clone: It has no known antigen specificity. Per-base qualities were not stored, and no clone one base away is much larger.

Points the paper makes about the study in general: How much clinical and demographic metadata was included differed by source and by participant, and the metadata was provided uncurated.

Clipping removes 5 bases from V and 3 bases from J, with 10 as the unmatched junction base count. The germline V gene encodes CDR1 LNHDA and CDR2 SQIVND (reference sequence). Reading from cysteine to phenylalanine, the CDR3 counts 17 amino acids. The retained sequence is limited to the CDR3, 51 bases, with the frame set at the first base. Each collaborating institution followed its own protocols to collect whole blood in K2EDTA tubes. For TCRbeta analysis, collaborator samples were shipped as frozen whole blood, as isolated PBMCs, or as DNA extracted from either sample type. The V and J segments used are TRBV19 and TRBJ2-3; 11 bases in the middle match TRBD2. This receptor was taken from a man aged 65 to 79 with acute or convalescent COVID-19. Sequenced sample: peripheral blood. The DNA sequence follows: TGTGCCAGTAGTGAGCTAGCGGGAGGATGGGTGACAGATACGCAGTATTTT. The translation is CASSELAGGWVTDTQYF.